The 31 T cell receptor beta chains below all came from one sample that was sequenced in a study of control samples from healthy donors and cancer patients. The repertoire was sequenced with immunoSEQ multiplex PCR; TCRdb's copy has only in-frame clones and lacks some. Of approximately 45,000 clones detected, around 93% appear once; the ten largest clones hold 22%. The sample comprised PBMCs. The origin of the receptors is a woman aged 40 to 49 with head and neck cancer.

CDR3 sequence (DNA): TGTGCCAGCAGCCGTCTACTGGAAGGCACCGGGGAGCTGTTTTTT. It yields the protein CASSRLLEGTGELFF. J is TRBJ2-2 and V is TRBV5-6; D is undetermined. The V gene lost 4 bases and the J gene lost 4 bases, with 14 bases spanning the gap. This CDR3 contains 15 residues. Germline V lookup: CDR1 SGHDT, CDR2 YYEEEE.

The chain carries TRBV27 and TRBJ1-5; no reliable D call. CDR3 size: 17 residues. The germline CDR1 and CDR2 sequences are MNHEY and SMNVEV (reference sequence). V was cut by 5 bases and J by 1 base, with 18 bases left in between. The CDR3 DNA follows: TGTGCCAGCAGTCCTCGGGAGGTTTGGAAGAGCAATCAGCCCCAGCATTTT. This encodes CASSPREVWKSNQPQHF.

The rearrangement links TRBV14 to TRBJ2-3; a weak D match, TRBD1 (6 bases). The CDR3 totals 16 residues. V lost 4 bases and J lost 0, with 14 bases in between. CDR1 is SGHDN, CDR2 FVKESK, per germline. For the CDR3, the DNA is TGTGCCAGCAGCCCTGGGGGCCGGGCAAGCACAGATACGCAGTATTTT. Translation gives CASSPGGRASTDTQYF.

This chain connects TRBV12-3 or TRBV12-4 to TRBJ1-2; D unclear. V lost 4 bases and J lost 8, with 14 bases in between. The CDR3 runs 13 residues. CDR3 sequence reads: CASSSLRAGGYTF. Here the CDR3 DNA reads TGTGCCAGCAGTTCGCTTCGAGCAGGAGGCTACACCTTC.

This chain links TRBV12-2 with TRBJ2-7. TRBV12-2 is reported as a pseudogene. The length of the CDR3 is 13 residues. In DNA form, the CDR3 reads TGTGCAAGTCGATCAAAGGACGGATACGAGCAGTACTTC. Protein sequence: CASRSKDGYEQYF.

The rearrangement joins TRBV9 to TRBJ1-1; D remains ambiguous. Germline CDR1 reads SGDLS; CDR2 reads YYNGEE. The V end was cut by 4 bases, the J end by 4 bases, with 14 bases between. CDR3 length equals 14 residues. CDR3 nucleotides: TGTGCCAGCAGCCCAAGCCCCAGGCCCACTGAAGCTTTCTTT. Protein sequence: CASSPSPRPTEAFF. Using reference TRBV9 and TRBJ1-1 for the parts outside the CDR3, the full variable domain is DSGVTQTPKHLITATGQRVTLRCSPRSGDLSVYWYQQSLDQGLQFLIQYYNGEERAKGNILERFSAQQFPDLHSELNLSSLELGDSALYFCASSPSPRPTEAFFGQGTRLTVV.

This chain joins TRBV28 and TRBJ2-7, with no clear D. The V end was cut by 3 bases, the J end by 0 bases, with 9 bases between. The CDR3 sequence is 14 residues long. Germline V gene sequence: CDR1 MDHEN, CDR2 SYDVKM. CDR3 in amino acids: CASSLFSSSYEQYF. The CDR3, as DNA: TGTGCCAGCAGTTTGTTCAGCAGCTCCTACGAGCAGTACTTC. Supplemented by reference TRBV28 and TRBJ2-7, the full variable domain reads DVKVTQSSRYLVKRTGEKVFLECVQDMDHENMFWYRQDPGLGLRLIYFSYDVKMKEKGDIPEGYSVSREKKERFSLILESASTNQTSMYLCASSLFSSSYEQYFGPGTRLTVT.

The rearrangement links TRBV25-1 to TRBJ1-2; TRBD1 aligns across 9 bases. Germline values: CDR1 MGHDK, CDR2 SYGVNS. The CDR3 runs 16 residues. J was trimmed by 2 bases and V by 3 bases; bases with no gene match: 7. CDR3 coding DNA: TGTGCCAGCAGTGACTCGGGACAGGGATTCAACTATGGCTACACCTTC. Amino acid sequence: CASSDSGQGFNYGYTF.

The chain has TRBV7-9 and TRBJ2-5, with 7 positions matching TRBD1. The CDR3 extends over 15 amino acids. CDR1 is SEHNR, CDR2 FQNEAQ, per germline (reference sequence). Trimming cost V 4 bases and J 1 base; bases outside gene matches: 6. The chain's CDR3 is CASSSPWDSQETQYF. CDR3 DNA: TGTGCCAGCAGCTCCCCATGGGACAGCCAAGAGACCCAGTACTTC.

V and J are TRBV11-2 and TRBJ2-5; D is uncertain. Germline CDR1 and CDR2: SGHAT and FQNNGV. The V end was cut by 0 bases, the J end by 9 bases, with 20 bases between. CDR3 length: 16 residues. CDR3 protein: CASSLEADQGKRPQYF. The CDR3 nucleotides are TGTGCCAGCAGCTTAGAGGCAGATCAAGGGAAGAGACCCCAGTACTTC.

The rearrangement uses TRBV7-9 and TRBJ2-3; D uncertain. Germline CDR1 reads SEHNR; CDR2 reads FQNEAQ (reference sequence). CDR3 length: 15 residues. The ends were cut back, 0 bases at V and 3 bases at J, with 10 bases in the middle. The CDR3 sequence is CASSLAKGSTDTQYF. In nucleotides, the CDR3 is TGTGCCAGCAGCTTAGCGAAGGGATCTACAGATACGCAGTATTTT.

This rearrangement joins TRBV21-1 to TRBJ1-1; the table gives TRBD1 as D, unverified against the DNA. TRBV21-1 is deemed a pseudogene. This CDR3 has 16 amino acids. The CDR3 protein is CASTSTGRGQPFEAFF. In DNA form, the CDR3 reads TGTGCCAGCACCTCAACGGGAAGGGGACAGCCATTTGAAGCTTTCTTT.

CDR3 nucleotides: TGTGCCAGCAGCTTAGCGGGGTCCTACACAGATACGCAGTATTTT. This codes for CASSLAGSYTDTQYF. This chain joins TRBV7-2 and TRBJ2-3, with D unclear. The length of the CDR3 is 15 residues. V was cut by 0 bases and J by 2 bases, with 9 bases left in between. Germline-derived CDR1 and CDR2 are SGHTA and FQGNSA.

The chain recombines TRBV5-4 with TRBJ2-3, with 12 bases fitting TRBD2. The J segment lost 1 base and the V segment lost 2 bases, leaving 2 bases of the junction unmatched. This CDR3 contains 16 residues. Germline CDR1 and CDR2: SGHNT and YYREEE (reference sequence). The CDR3 spells CASSLGTSGRTDTQYF. The CDR3 coding sequence is TGTGCCAGCAGCTTAGGGACTAGCGGGCGCACAGATACGCAGTATTTT.

This clone showed up just once. V gene TRBV27 combines with J gene TRBJ1-2, with D possibly being TRBD1 (5 bases). CDR3 length equals 15 residues. V lost 0 bases and J lost 4, with 12 bases in between. The V gene's germline CDR1 is MNHEY and CDR2 SMNVEV (reference sequence). For the CDR3, the DNA is TGTGCCAGCAGTTTATCGATAGGGGTTACCTATGGCTACACCTTC. Encoded protein: CASSLSIGVTYGYTF.

The V and J genes are TRBV15 and TRBJ2-6; TRBD1 or TRBD2 may be the D gene (5 bases each). CDR1 is LNHNV, CDR2 YYDKDF, per germline (reference sequence). V shed 4 bases and J shed 3 bases, with 10 bases lying between them. The CDR3 is made up of 15 amino acids. This CDR3 reads CATSKRGDGANVLTF. The DNA of the CDR3 is TGTGCCACCAGCAAGCGAGGGGATGGGGCCAACGTCCTGACTTTC.

The V and J genes are TRBV4-2 and TRBJ1-6; D unclear. CDR3 size: 15 residues. Germline CDR1 LGHNA, CDR2 YNFKEQ. V was shortened by 5 bases and J by 5 bases, with 13 bases between the two germline ends. CDR3 protein: CASSFNPGNNSPLHF. Here the CDR3 DNA reads TGTGCCAGCAGCTTCAATCCCGGGAATAATTCACCCCTCCACTTT.

The chain recombines TRBV30 with TRBJ1-4, with D possibly TRBD1 on 5 matching bases. Germline V gives CDR1 GTSNPN, CDR2 SVGIG (reference sequence). Between the trimmed V and J ends, which lost 2 bases and 4 bases, there was a span of 14 bases. The CDR3 has 15 amino acids. The CDR3 DNA sequence: TGTGCCTGGAGTCTCCGGGACCTCCTTAATGAAAAACTGTTTTTT. It translates to CAWSLRDLLNEKLFF.

The CDR3 is CASSLTFQGPSGNTIYF. The CDR3, as DNA: TGTGCCAGCAGCTTAACTTTCCAGGGTCCCTCTGGAAACACCATATATTTT. The V gene is TRBV7-8, the J gene TRBJ1-3; D possibly corresponds to TRBD1 (5 bases). The CDR3 totals 17 residues. V was cut by 2 bases and J by 0 bases, with 14 bases left in between. The germline V gene encodes CDR1 SGHVS and CDR2 FQNEAQ.

This clone was observed a single time. The chain recombines TRBV5-1 with TRBJ1-3, with a weak D call TRBD1 (5 bases). V dropped 4 bases and J dropped 0 bases, with 17 bases sitting between them. Germline V CDR1 and CDR2: SGHRS, YFSETQ. The CDR3 extends over 17 amino acids. The CDR3 DNA is TGCGCCAGCAGCCAACAGGACGGCCTCTCCTCTGGAAACACCATATATTTT. Translation: CASSQQDGLSSGNTIYF. The full variable domain, completed using reference TRBV5-1 and TRBJ1-3, is KAGVTQTPRYLIKTRGQQVTLSCSPISGHRSVSWYQQTPGQGLQFLFEYFSETQRNKGNFPGRFSGRQFSNSRSEMNVSTLELGDSALYLCASSQQDGLSSGNTIYFGEGSWLTVV.

The chain couples TRBV5-1 to TRBJ2-3, with unresolved D. The CDR3 runs to 11 residues. V was trimmed by 0 bases and J by 6 bases, leaving 2 bases between them. The germline V gene encodes CDR1 SGHRS and CDR2 YFSETQ. As DNA, the CDR3 is TGCGCCAGCAGCTTGGACGATACGCAGTATTTT. Its translation is CASSLDDTQYF.

V and J are TRBV23-1 and TRBJ1-6; D not certain. TRBV23-1 falls under the ORF class, with uncertain function. V lost 8 bases, J lost 7 bases, and 12 bases lay in between. The CDR3 runs to 13 residues. The CDR3 is CASRDLGNSPLHF. The CDR3 nucleotides read TGCGCCAGCCGAGACCTGGGGAATTCACCCCTCCACTTT.

The chain has TRBV7-9 and TRBJ1-1; 8 nucleotides line up with TRBD1. Germline trimming cut 0 bases from V and 0 bases from J; bases unmatched to any gene: 6. The germline gives CDR1 SEHNR, CDR2 FQNEAQ (reference sequence). CDR3 length: 17 amino acids. In DNA, the CDR3 is TGTGCCAGCAGCTTAGCCCGAGGACAGGGCATGAACACTGAAGCTTTCTTT. Its translation: CASSLARGQGMNTEAFF.

CDR3 protein: CASSIAAESHEQYF. DNA of the CDR3: TGTGCCAGTAGTATAGCGGCGGAATCCCACGAGCAGTACTTC. The chain uses TRBV19 and TRBJ2-7; no firm D call. Germline CDR1 is LNHDA and CDR2 is SQIVND (reference sequence). This CDR3 has 14 residues. V was cut by 1 base and J by 5 bases, with 12 bases left in between.

The V gene is TRBV5-1, the J gene TRBJ1-2; D is uncertain. The V end was cut by 0 bases, the J end by 9 bases, with 12 bases between. Looked up from germline, CDR1 is SGHRS and CDR2 is YFSETQ. This CDR3 spans 13 amino acids. CDR3 residues: CASSLVGSERYTF. DNA for the CDR3: TGCGCCAGCAGCTTGGTCGGGTCCGAGCGCTACACCTTC.

The gene calls are TRBV6-5 and TRBJ2-1; D call uncertain. CDR1 is MNHEY and CDR2 is SVGAGI in the germline V gene. This CDR3 has 13 residues. Deletions cut 6 bases from V and 6 bases from J, with 12 bases between. The CDR3 DNA follows: TGTGCCAGCAGCTTTACCCGCGCCAATGAGCAGTTCTTC. It specifies CASSFTRANEQFF.

The V call is TRBV5-1, the J call TRBJ1-5; no definite D call. V was clipped by 5 bases and J by 0 bases, with 12 bases between them. The germline CDR1 and CDR2 sequences are SGHRS and YFSETQ. The CDR3 consists of 15 residues. The CDR3 nucleotides read TGCGCCAGCAGTCAGGACGGCCTTAGCAATCAGCCCCAGCATTTT. Its translation: CASSQDGLSNQPQHF. Full variable domain (missing parts from reference TRBV5-1 and TRBJ1-5): KAGVTQTPRYLIKTRGQQVTLSCSPISGHRSVSWYQQTPGQGLQFLFEYFSETQRNKGNFPGRFSGRQFSNSRSEMNVSTLELGDSALYLCASSQDGLSNQPQHFGDGTRLSIL.

The chain carries TRBV18 and TRBJ1-2; D gene uncertain. V lost 1 base to trimming and J lost 4 bases, with 13 bases between them. The germline V gene has CDR1 KGHSH and CDR2 LQKENI. The CDR3 is 15 amino acids. Here the CDR3 reads CASSPRVGEPYGYTF. The DNA of the CDR3 is TGTGCCAGCTCACCACGGGTTGGGGAGCCCTATGGCTACACCTTC.

The J gene is TRBJ1-1, the V gene TRBV5-3; D ambiguous. TRBV5-3 is assigned to the ORF class and has an uncertain function. Between the trimmed V and J ends, which lost 0 bases and 10 bases, there was a span of 13 bases. The length of the CDR3 is 13 residues. The CDR3 sequence: CARSLVRRSRAFF. In DNA, the CDR3 is TGTGCCAGAAGCTTGGTACGGAGGTCTAGAGCTTTCTTT.

The V gene is TRBV7-9, the J gene TRBJ2-7; TRBD1 aligns across 7 bases. V dropped 3 bases and J dropped 4; count of bases not matched to a gene: 6. The germline V gene encodes CDR1 SEHNR and CDR2 FQNEAQ (reference sequence). This CDR3 is built from 14 residues. CDR3 sequence (DNA): TGTGCCAGCAGCTTTAGGGCAGGGGGTTACGAGCAGTACTTC. Its translation: CASSFRAGGYEQYF.

The chain carries TRBV28 and TRBJ2-3; no clear D. CDR3 length: 14 residues. Trimming cost V 3 bases and J 1 base, with 8 bases left between them. Germline assignment: CDR1 MDHEN and CDR2 SYDVKM. The CDR3 region has the DNA TGTGCCAGCAGTTTTAGTTCGCGCACAGATACGCAGTATTTT. Its protein product is CASSFSSRTDTQYF.